This TCR beta chain appears in the sequencing data of a study of blood T cell repertoires in COVID-19. In the study overall: T cells, B-cell-depleted T cells, or PBMCs provided the cDNA or gDNA that served as material.

Study processing details: Reference gene primers were amplified, and this amplification served to estimate nucleated cell counts. The assay was immunoSEQ multiplex PCR, and TCRdb's table has in-frame clones only and misses some. Clonal size and the V and J genes are those of that table, whereas D and trimming came from the DNA. The repertoire holds about 210,000 clones, with 86% as singletons. This clone was observed once. The ends lost 9 bases at V and 3 bases at J; junction bases unmatched: 4. The CDR3 is made up of 14 amino acids. Germline-derived CDR1 and CDR2 are MGHDK and SYGVNS. The source of this sequence is a woman aged 70-85 years with acute or convalescent COVID-19. Material: peripheral blood. V and J are TRBV25-1 and TRBJ2-7; 14 positions agree with TRBD2. In DNA, the CDR3 is TGTGCCAGATCAGGACTAGCGGGAGGCTACGAGCAGTACTTC. Amino acids: CARSGLAGGYEQYF.